One and the same sample provided the 29 T cell receptor beta chains below, sequenced in a study of T-cell memory formation after mild COVID-19. TCRdb re-called the 5' RACE reads through MiXCR, storing one row per CDR3 protein. The data contain 150,000 or so distinct CDR3 sequences, under 30% of them seen just once; the ten biggest clones take up roughly 24%. Sample: PBMCs or a T cell subset sorted from them (not recorded which). The origin of the receptors is an adult woman who had mild COVID-19 (a few samples of this study predate the infection). Cell type and time point are not known.

The chain has TRBV3-1 and TRBJ2-7, with 7 positions matching TRBD1. The germline gives CDR1 LGHDT, CDR2 YNNKEL (reference sequence). V shed 3 bases, J shed 5 bases, and the junction held 4 bases outside the gene matches. This CDR3 contains 13 residues. CDR3 protein: CASSHLTGNEQYF. The CDR3 DNA follows: TGTGCCAGCAGCCATTTGACAGGGAACGAGCAGTACTTC.

The chain combines TRBV3-1 with TRBJ2-7; TRBD1 aligns across 7 bases. This CDR3 spans 15 amino acids. The junction had 5 bases not matched to a gene; V was cut back by 1 base and J by 2 bases. The V gene's germline CDR1 is LGHDT and CDR2 YNNKEL (reference sequence). The CDR3: CASSQAPGTAYEQYV. DNA of the CDR3: TGTGCCAGCAGCCAAGCCCCCGGGACAGCCTACGAGCAGTACGTC.

This chain connects TRBV20-1 to TRBJ2-7; 8 positions agree with TRBD2. V lost 4 bases and J lost 6; bases outside the gene matches: 8. The CDR3 sequence is 13 residues long. Germline V gives CDR1 DFQATT, CDR2 SNEGSKA (reference sequence). Written as DNA, the CDR3 is TGCAGTGCTAAAGCGGGAGCCCCACTCGAGCAGTACTTC. It codes for CSAKAGAPLEQYF.

This clonotype turned up a few times. This sequence joins TRBV11-2 and TRBJ2-2; D not certain. This CDR3 contains 16 residues. Germline CDR1 and CDR2: SGHAT and FQNNGV. Between the trimmed V and J ends, which lost 4 bases and 0 bases, there was a span of 12 bases. CDR3 nucleotide sequence: TGTGCCAGCAGCTCTGATAGGGCCGCGAACACCGGGGAGCTGTTTTTT. As protein: CASSSDRAANTGELFF.

The table lists this clonotype with a few counts. In nucleotides, the CDR3 is TGCGCCAGCAGCTTTGTCCAGGGGCACACAGATACGCAGTATTTT. Encoded protein: CASSFVQGHTDTQYF. The chain joins TRBV5-1 to TRBJ2-3, with D possibly TRBD1 on 6 matching bases. The V gene lost 2 bases and the J gene lost 2 bases, with 12 bases spanning the gap. The CDR3 has 15 residues. Germline V lookup: CDR1 SGHRS, CDR2 YFSETQ.

The rearrangement joins TRBV7-6 to TRBJ2-5, with TRBD2 matching over 8 bases. The J segment lost 5 bases and the V segment lost 5 bases, leaving 10 bases of the junction unmatched. Germline V gene sequence: CDR1 SGHVS, CDR2 FNYEAQ. The CDR3 totals 15 residues. The CDR3 sequence: CASSPPGLVPETQYF. The CDR3, as DNA: TGTGCCAGCAGCCCCCCGGGACTAGTCCCGGAGACCCAGTACTTC.

This clonotype was seen a handful of times. V and J are TRBV7-8 and TRBJ2-1; D uncertain. Trimming pared 2 bases from V and 6 bases from J, leaving 5 bases between. The germline CDR1 and CDR2 sequences are SGHVS and FQNEAQ. This CDR3 region has 12 residues. The CDR3 DNA is TGTGCCAGCAGCTTAAACAGCAATGAGCAGTTCTTC. This encodes CASSLNSNEQFF.

This clonotype has only a few counts. The chain couples TRBV30 to TRBJ2-5; D not resolved. Trimming stripped 0 bases from V and 5 bases from J, with 4 bases between. The germline gives CDR1 GTSNPN, CDR2 SVGIG (reference sequence). The CDR3 contains 11 residues. The CDR3 DNA follows: TGTGCCTGGAGTGTACGGGAGACCCAGTACTTC. Its protein is CAWSVRETQYF.

This clonotype showed up just a few times. V usage is TRBV12-3 or TRBV12-4 and J usage is TRBJ2-1; D remains ambiguous. Trimming left V 7 bases short and J 8 bases short, with 24 bases between. The CDR3 extends over 16 amino acids. The CDR3 bases are TGTGCCAGCACCCCAGGCCGGGTTCGGGTTGTCGATGAGCAGTTCTTC. Translating gives CASTPGRVRVVDEQFF.

The chain joins TRBV15 to TRBJ1-2; TRBD1 aligns across 10 bases. V shed 1 base and J 4 bases; nucleotides not matched to a gene: 9. The CDR3 loop spans 17 amino acids. The V gene's germline CDR1 is LNHNV and CDR2 YYDKDF (reference sequence). The DNA of the CDR3 is TGTGCCACCAGCAGAGCATTCCGGGACAGGGGCCTCTATGGCTACACCTTC. This encodes CATSRAFRDRGLYGYTF.

The V and J genes are TRBV7-9 and TRBJ2-3; D gene unclear. Germline CDR1 reads SEHNR; CDR2 reads FQNEAQ (reference sequence). With 1 base removed from V and 6 bases from J, the gap between germline ends came to 14 bases. The CDR3 consists of 15 residues. CDR3 sequence: CASSLERWDDDTQYF. DNA of the CDR3: TGTGCCAGCAGCTTAGAACGTTGGGATGATGATACGCAGTATTTT.

The rearrangement joins TRBV15 to TRBJ2-1, with unresolved D. The V and J ends lost 3 bases and 1 base respectively, with 10 bases between them. Germline V gene lookup returns CDR1 LNHNV and CDR2 YYDKDF (reference sequence). CDR3 size: 15 residues. CDR3 bases: TGTGCCACCAGCAGGGGCGGCCGGTCCTACAATGAGCAGTTCTTC. Its translation: CATSRGGRSYNEQFF. The full variable domain, completed using reference TRBV15 and TRBJ2-1, is DAMVIQNPRYQVTQFGKPVTLSCSQTLNHNVMYWYQQKSSQAPKLLFHYYDKDFNNEADTPDNFQSRRPNTSFCFLDIRSPGLGDTAMYLCATSRGGRSYNEQFFGPGTRLTVL.

The V and J genes are TRBV25-1 and TRBJ1-1; 7 bases map to TRBD1. CDR1 MGHDK and CDR2 SYGVNS come from the germline V gene. The CDR3 totals 11 residues. V shed 8 bases and J 8 bases; nucleotides not matched to a gene: 5. The CDR3 bases are TGTGCCAGCGGTTGGACAGGAGAAGCTTTCTTT. It is translated as CASGWTGEAFF.

The rearrangement links TRBV13 to TRBJ2-1; D possibly corresponds to TRBD1 (6 bases). This CDR3 is built from 15 residues. The V end was cut by 4 bases, the J end by 0 bases, with 10 bases between. The V gene's germline CDR1 is PRHDT and CDR2 FYEKMQ (reference sequence). Here the CDR3 reads CASSSGTHSYNEQFF. The CDR3 region has the DNA TGTGCCAGCAGCTCCGGGACACACTCCTACAATGAGCAGTTCTTC.

There are many counts of this clonotype. The gene calls are TRBV12-5 and TRBJ2-2; D gene unclear. Germline V lookup: CDR1 LGHNT, CDR2 FRNRAP. With 2 bases removed from V and 0 bases from J, the gap between germline ends came to 1 base. CDR3 length: 13 residues. The CDR3 nucleotides are TGTGCTAGTGGTTTGCCGAACACCGGGGAGCTGTTTTTT. The encoded protein is CASGLPNTGELFF.

The chain is built from TRBV7-9 and TRBJ2-7; weak D call: TRBD1 (5 bases). The germline V gene encodes CDR1 SEHNR and CDR2 FQNEAQ (reference sequence). V lost 7 bases to trimming and J lost 3 bases, with 28 bases between them. The CDR3 is made up of 18 amino acids. The CDR3 spells CASTFSKARPDNSYEQYF. Written as DNA, the CDR3 is TGTGCCAGCACCTTCTCTAAGGCCCGCCCGGACAATAGCTACGAGCAGTACTTC.

This clonotype showed up just a few times. The J gene is TRBJ2-7, the V gene TRBV5-4, with TRBD2 as a possible D gene (5 bases). The CDR3 has 14 residues. From germline, CDR1 is SGHNT and CDR2 YYREEE (reference sequence). V shed 4 bases and J shed 6 bases, with 17 bases lying between them. The CDR3, as DNA: TGTGCCAGCAGCGCAGGACCGGACTCCATCGAGCAGTACTTC. Translating gives CASSAGPDSIEQYF.

V is TRBV7-9 and J is TRBJ1-2; 9 bases agree with TRBD1. Germline trimming cut 5 bases from V and 3 bases from J; bases unmatched to any gene: 4. Germline V CDR1 and CDR2: SEHNR, FQNEAQ (reference sequence). CDR3 length: 14 amino acids. The CDR3 region is CASSLTGGYYGYTF. The DNA for the CDR3 is TGTGCCAGCAGCCTGACAGGGGGTTACTATGGCTACACCTTC.

J is TRBJ1-2 and V is TRBV9; D remains unclear. This CDR3 comprises 14 residues. Trimming left V 0 bases short and J 4 bases short, with 10 bases between. The germline CDR1 and CDR2 sequences are SGDLS and YYNGEE. This CDR3 reads CASSVGGYSYGYTF. In DNA, the CDR3 is TGTGCCAGCAGCGTAGGAGGCTATAGCTATGGCTACACCTTC. The full variable domain, its missing parts supplied by reference TRBV9 and TRBJ1-2, is DSGVTQTPKHLITATGQRVTLRCSPRSGDLSVYWYQQSLDQGLQFLIQYYNGEERAKGNILERFSAQQFPDLHSELNLSSLELGDSALYFCASSVGGYSYGYTFGSGTRLTVV.

This clonotype was detected a few times. The V and J genes are TRBV10-3 and TRBJ2-3, with 9 bases matching TRBD2. The germline V gene encodes CDR1 ENHRY and CDR2 SYGVKD. CDR3 length: 21 amino acids. Trimming took 0 bases from V and 1 from J; bases not matched to a gene: 17. The CDR3 DNA follows: TGTGCCATCAGTGAGTCTGCTCTTTCTCTAGCGGGGAAAGGTGGCACAGATACGCAGTATTTT. Its translation: CAISESALSLAGKGGTDTQYF.

This chain links TRBV6-4 with TRBJ2-2, with D possibly matching TRBD1 (5 bases). The CDR3 runs 12 residues. Per the germline V gene, CDR1 is MRHNA and CDR2 is SNTAGT. Between the trimmed V and J ends, which lost 7 bases and 4 bases, there was a span of 7 bases. This CDR3 reads CASKGSTGELFF. CDR3 coding DNA: TGTGCCAGCAAGGGGTCCACCGGGGAGCTGTTTTTT.

V gene TRBV11-2 combines with J gene TRBJ1-2; weak D call: TRBD1 (6 bases). Per the germline V gene, CDR1 is SGHAT and CDR2 is FQNNGV. The CDR3 has 15 residues. Trimming left V 5 bases short and J 0 bases short, with 13 bases between. CDR3 DNA: TGTGCCAGCAGCCCCGCGGGACACTCTAACTATGGCTACACCTTC. Residues: CASSPAGHSNYGYTF.

In this sample, this clonotype turned up a few times. The chain couples TRBV11-2 to TRBJ1-1, with D unresolved. Trimming shortened V by 6 bases and J by 8 bases, and 13 bases separated the two germline ends. The CDR3 runs 12 residues. Germline lookup yields CDR1 SGHAT and CDR2 FQNNGV. Written as DNA, the CDR3 is TGTGCCAGCAGGTCCTCCTTGGACGAAGCTTTCTTT. Amino acid sequence: CASRSSLDEAFF.

The V call is TRBV11-2, the J call TRBJ2-7; 15 positions match TRBD2. Germline lookup yields CDR1 SGHAT and CDR2 FQNNGV. J lost 6 bases, V lost 3 bases, and 6 bases had no gene match. The CDR3 length is 16 residues. As DNA, the CDR3 is TGTGCCAGCAGCTTGTGGACTAGCGGGAGGGCTGGCGAGCAGTACTTC. Its translation is CASSLWTSGRAGEQYF.

The chain is built from TRBV6-5 and TRBJ1-2; D perhaps matches TRBD1 (6 bases). Germline V CDR1 and CDR2: MNHEY, SVGAGI. This CDR3 has 16 residues. V lost 0 bases to trimming and J lost 6 bases, with 17 bases between them. The CDR3, as DNA: TGTGCCAGCAGTTACTCGTCCAGCAGGGGAAGGAATGGCTACACCTTC. It translates to CASSYSSSRGRNGYTF.

There are a few counts of this clonotype. The chain is built from TRBV12-3 or TRBV12-4 and TRBJ2-5, with a possible D match to TRBD1 (5 bases). Trimming took off 4 bases at V and 1 base at J, with 13 bases between the two ends. The CDR3 is 15 amino acids. In DNA, the CDR3 is TGTGCCAGCAGTTACAAGTGGGGCACCCAAGAGACCCAGTACTTC. It encodes CASSYKWGTQETQYF.

The gene calls are TRBV13 and TRBJ1-2; TRBD1 agrees at 7 bases. Germline V gives CDR1 PRHDT, CDR2 FYEKMQ (reference sequence). The CDR3 totals 17 residues. J gave up 3 bases and V 2 bases, and 12 bases lay outside the gene matches. CDR3 in amino acids: CASSLPPAGTADYGYTF. CDR3 bases: TGTGCCAGCAGCTTACCCCCCGCTGGGACAGCCGACTATGGCTACACCTTC.

The rearrangement links TRBV10-3 to TRBJ2-3; 11 bases are a match to TRBD2. This CDR3 is 16 amino acids long. Trimming removed 3 bases from V and 1 base from J; junction bases left unmatched: 3. Looked up from germline, CDR1 is ENHRY and CDR2 is SYGVKD. This chain's CDR3 is CAISDLAGGGTDTQYF. The DNA of the CDR3 is TGTGCCATCAGTGATCTAGCGGGGGGTGGCACAGATACGCAGTATTTT.

Regarding this clonotype: One end of the junction varies from germline; a read error may be responsible. The gene calls are TRBV4-3 and TRBJ2-1; no definite D call. From germline, CDR1 is LGHNA and CDR2 YSLEER. This CDR3 is 17 amino acids long. CDR3 sequence reads: CVSSQDPQLSSYNEQFF. The CDR3 region has the DNA TGCGTCAGCAGCCAAGATCCGCAGCTGAGCTCCTACAATGAGCAGTTCTTC.